This T cell receptor (beta chain) was identified in a study of Ad26.COV2.S vaccination and SARS-CoV-2 variants. Study in general: Dosing was one shot or two shots 56 days apart. The study, taken as a whole, reports: The analyses of TCR breadth and depth may have understated the size of total T cell responses.

As for this clone: Its antigen is not identified.

This sample's treatment: about 20 received Ad26.COV2.S at low or high dose, single or two shots; roughly five received placebo; per-sample allocation not given. Collection of samples fell on day 63 after the first vaccine or placebo injection. The germline V gene encodes CDR1 SGDLS and CDR2 YYNGEE. The CDR3 has 16 amino acids. Trimming at V came to 2 bases and at J to 9 bases, leaving 8 bases not matched to a gene. Sequencing used immunoSEQ multiplex PCR; TCRdb keeps in-frame clones, though not all of them. The sample carries some 330,000 clones, approximately 87% recorded once. The chain links TRBV9 to TRBJ1-6; 10 bases align to TRBD1. This TCR came from a person aged 18 to 65 who received the Ad26.COV2.S COVID-19 vaccine or a placebo. The sequencing used peripheral blood, collected in a trial of Ad26.COV2.S vaccine versus placebo. The CDR3 loop reads CASSVNSDRGFSPLHF. The CDR3 DNA reads TGTGCCAGCAGCGTGAACTCGGACAGGGGGTTTTCACCCCTCCACTTT.